Shown below are 28 T cell receptor beta chains from a single sample sequenced in a study of T cells expressing NK-cell markers. TCRdb re-called the 5' RACE reads and shows each CDR3 protein once, DNA omitted. The sample's table shows roughly 350,000 distinct CDR3 sequences. Sequenced input: blood T cells: a sorted CD56 or NKG2C T cell subset, CD4+ or CD8+ T cells, or bulk PBMC T cells (not recorded which). These receptor sequences come from a man aged 18 to 69 in good health.

The chain joins TRBV9 to TRBJ1-1; TCRdb's D call, TRBD1, is unchecked because there is no DNA. Germline CDR1 SGDLS, CDR2 YYNGEE. The CDR3 totals 15 residues. The CDR3 sequence is CASSVRDRGDSGAFF.

The chain has TRBV2 and TRBJ1-2; TCRdb outputs TRBD1, but without DNA this stays unchecked. The length of the CDR3 is 16 residues. Germline V gene data show CDR1 as SNHLY and CDR2 as FYNNEI. The CDR3: CASNRHPGGVGYGYTF.

The rearrangement links TRBV3-1 to TRBJ2-7; TCRdb selects TRBD1, and the lack of DNA leaves this call unchecked. Per germline, CDR1 LGHDT and CDR2 YNNKEL (reference sequence). The CDR3 consists of 18 residues. The CDR3 loop is CASSPLRGQGTNSYEQYF.

The gene calls are TRBV14 and TRBJ1-2. CDR3 size: 13 residues. CDR1 and CDR2 (germline): SGHDN, FVKESK. This chain's CDR3 is CASSYDGLGSYTF.

The chain recombines TRBV28 with TRBJ1-5; the TCRdb D gene call, TRBD1, has no DNA to confirm it. Germline CDR1 is MDHEN and CDR2 is SYDVKM. The CDR3 loop spans 15 amino acids. CDR3 protein: CASSVGTAGNQPQHF.

The V call is TRBV12-3 or TRBV12-4, the J call TRBJ1-5. The CDR3 contains 13 residues. CDR3 sequence reads: CASSSTRNQPQHF.

The rearrangement joins TRBV20-1 to TRBJ2-5; the D call of TRBD2 rests on TCRdb alone, since no DNA is present to check it. Per the germline V gene, CDR1 is DFQATT and CDR2 is SNEGSKA (reference sequence). The CDR3 extends over 14 amino acids. The chain's CDR3 is CSATQRLAGETQYF.

The chain employs TRBV12-3 or TRBV12-4 and TRBJ2-7; TCRdb picks TRBD1, but there is no DNA to check that call. CDR3 length: 15 amino acids. Here the CDR3 reads CASSSPGTVAYEQYF.

V gene TRBV6-1 combines with J gene TRBJ2-3; TCRdb selects TRBD2, and the lack of DNA leaves this call unchecked. CDR3 length: 18 amino acids. Germline V lookup: CDR1 MNHNS, CDR2 SASEGT. CDR3 amino acids: CASSGSSGGTLSTDTQYF.

The chain joins TRBV20-1 to TRBJ1-5; TCRdb names TRBD1, which stays unverified in the absence of DNA. The CDR3 extends over 14 amino acids. Per germline, CDR1 DFQATT and CDR2 SNEGSKA (reference sequence). The CDR3 is CSADRGQGIKPQHF.

The V call is TRBV10-3, the J call TRBJ2-7; TCRdb outputs TRBD2, but without DNA this stays unchecked. The CDR3 contains 17 residues. The germline V gene has CDR1 ENHRY and CDR2 SYGVKD. The CDR3 loop reads CAISERPGTSGDYEQYF.

The chain is built from TRBV29-1 and TRBJ2-7; the D call of TRBD1 rests on TCRdb alone, since no DNA is present to check it. CDR3 length equals 19 residues. In germline, CDR1 is SQVTM, CDR2 ANQGSEA. CDR3 loop: CSVVGVEDRGYRLSYEQYF.

This chain links TRBV5-4 with TRBJ2-3; TCRdb selects TRBD2, and the lack of DNA leaves this call unchecked. This CDR3 region has 18 residues. Germline V gene data show CDR1 as SGHNT and CDR2 as YYREEE (reference sequence). This CDR3 is CASSSPKGGLAGIDTQYF.

The chain carries TRBV5-1 and TRBJ2-2; TCRdb's D call of TRBD1 is untestable without DNA. Germline V lookup: CDR1 SGHRS, CDR2 YFSETQ. This CDR3 is built from 15 residues. CDR3 sequence reads: CASSLTGENTGELFF.

The genes are TRBV10-3 and TRBJ1-2; there is no DNA to check the TCRdb D call of TRBD1. This CDR3 has 13 amino acids. From germline, CDR1 is ENHRY and CDR2 SYGVKD. CDR3 loop: CAISEGQNYGYTF.

The chain uses TRBV28 and TRBJ2-7; the D gene TCRdb calls, TRBD1, cannot be checked with no DNA. This CDR3 is built from 14 residues. Germline-derived CDR1 and CDR2 are MDHEN and SYDVKM. Here the CDR3 reads CASSFHGGNYEQYF.

The chain carries TRBV12-3 or TRBV12-4 and TRBJ2-3. This CDR3 has 15 amino acids. CDR3 protein: CASTLLGLAPDTQYF.

CDR3 residues: CSAGTGGSYYEQYF. V gene TRBV20-1 combines with J gene TRBJ2-7; TCRdb selects TRBD1, and the lack of DNA leaves this call unchecked. The CDR3 sequence is 14 residues long. Germline CDR1 is DFQATT and CDR2 is SNEGSKA (reference sequence).

This sequence joins TRBV6-1 and TRBJ1-6; as DNA is missing, the TRBD1 call by TCRdb cannot be tested. The length of the CDR3 is 14 residues. From germline, CDR1 is MNHNS and CDR2 SASEGT. CDR3: CASSLDGSGAPLHF.

This sequence joins TRBV7-7 and TRBJ2-7; with no DNA, the TCRdb D assignment of TRBD1 cannot be verified. The germline gives CDR1 SSHAT, CDR2 FNYEAQ (reference sequence). The CDR3 has 15 residues. The CDR3 here is CASSPTSGRFSEQYF.

The CDR3 loop reads CASSSRQGRTDTQYF. The rearrangement uses TRBV4-2 and TRBJ2-3; the D gene TCRdb calls, TRBD1, cannot be checked with no DNA. CDR1 and CDR2 (germline): LGHNA, YNFKEQ. This CDR3 region has 15 residues.

The rearrangement uses TRBV12-3 or TRBV12-4 and TRBJ1-2. There are 13 residues in the CDR3. The CDR3 region is CASKNGESAGYTF.

The J gene is TRBJ2-6, the V gene TRBV14; TCRdb's assignment of TRBD1 cannot be checked, as there is no DNA. Germline V gene data show CDR1 as SGHDN and CDR2 as FVKESK. The CDR3 loop spans 16 amino acids. Here the CDR3 reads CASSQEKGAGANVLTF.

The chain combines TRBV5-4 with TRBJ2-3; without DNA, the TCRdb call of TRBD1 cannot be checked. The CDR3 loop spans 15 amino acids. Germline CDR1 reads SGHNT; CDR2 reads YYREEE (reference sequence). This CDR3 reads CASSSTGEVADTQYF.

The rearrangement links TRBV4-2 to TRBJ2-4; without DNA, the TCRdb call of TRBD2 cannot be checked. The V gene's germline CDR1 is LGHNA and CDR2 YNFKEQ. There are 15 residues in the CDR3. The CDR3 sequence is CASSQSSGEKNIQYF.

This chain uses TRBV11-2 with TRBJ2-3. CDR3 length: 15 residues. Germline CDR1 is SGHAT and CDR2 is FQNNGV. The CDR3 sequence is CASSKPSDGIDTQYF.

This chain uses TRBV6-2 or TRBV6-3 with TRBJ1-1; lacking DNA, the TRBD1 call made by TCRdb goes unchecked. Germline CDR1 MNHEY, CDR2 SVGEGT. This CDR3 region has 17 residues. The CDR3 protein is CASSYLGGTAWNTEAFF.

The chain couples TRBV12-3 or TRBV12-4 to TRBJ2-3; there is no DNA to check the TCRdb D call of TRBD2. The CDR3 extends over 16 amino acids. This CDR3 reads CASSRLAGLLTDTQYF.